Following are 8 T cell receptor beta chains from one sample sequenced in a study of blood T cell repertoires in COVID-19. Profiled with immunoSEQ multiplex PCR; TCRdb holds only in-frame clones, not every one. The table lists over 400,000 clones, around 90% of them singletons, with 7.5% to 9.5% in the top ten. The sample was peripheral blood. These receptor sequences come from a woman between 50 and 59 years old with COVID-19, enrolled during active disease.

The rearrangement joins TRBV9 to TRBJ2-2; D unresolved. Germline lookup yields CDR1 SGDLS and CDR2 YYNGEE. The CDR3 length is 13 residues. Trimming took off 1 base at V and 6 bases at J, with 7 bases between the two ends. The CDR3 sequence is CASSVSTAGELFF. The CDR3 DNA reads as TGTGCCAGCAGCGTAAGCACAGCCGGGGAGCTGTTTTTT.

This chain joins TRBV2 and TRBJ2-3; TRBD1 matches 9 bases. CDR1 is SNHLY and CDR2 is FYNNEI in the germline V gene. The CDR3 runs to 16 residues. Trimming at V came to 8 bases and at J to 6 bases, leaving 15 bases not matched to a gene. In DNA form, the CDR3 reads TGTGCCAGCGGATGGACAGGGGAAGCGGGGCGGGATACGCAGTATTTT. Translated: CASGWTGEAGRDTQYF.

The genes are TRBV3-1 (or the pseudogene TRBV3-2) and TRBJ2-1, with 9 bases matching TRBD2. The J segment lost 10 bases and the V segment lost 4 bases, leaving 11 bases of the junction unmatched. Germline V gene sequence: CDR1 LGHDT, CDR2 YNNKEL (reference sequence). The CDR3 covers 15 residues. The CDR3 region is CASSPPGGGGGEQFF. The CDR3 nucleotides are TGTGCCAGCAGCCCCCCCGGCGGGGGGGGCGGGGAGCAGTTCTTC.

The chain joins TRBV5-4 to TRBJ1-1; TRBD1 might be the D (6 bases). This CDR3 region has 13 residues. Germline V gene data show CDR1 as SGHNT and CDR2 as YYREEE (reference sequence). Between the trimmed V and J ends, which lost 0 bases and 8 bases, there was a span of 11 bases. DNA for the CDR3: TGTGCCAGCAGCTTGGATGGGACACTCGAAGCTTTCTTT. This codes for CASSLDGTLEAFF.

This sequence joins TRBV20-1 and TRBJ1-1, with D possibly being TRBD1 (5 bases). This CDR3 has 11 residues. Germline V gene data show CDR1 as DFQATT and CDR2 as SNEGSKA (reference sequence). The V end lost 4 bases, the J end lost 7 bases, and 10 bases lay between the germline ends. CDR3 amino acids: CSAIPGVEAFF. The CDR3 region has the DNA TGCAGTGCTATCCCGGGGGTTGAAGCTTTCTTT.

The rearrangement links TRBV5-1 to TRBJ1-1; 10 nucleotides agree with TRBD1. The V segment lost 3 bases and the J segment 6 bases; nucleotides outside the gene matches: 5. The CDR3 runs 14 residues. Germline CDR1 reads SGHRS; CDR2 reads YFSETQ. CDR3 sequence reads: CASSSGTGVSEAFF. Here the CDR3 DNA reads TGCGCCAGCAGCTCCGGGACAGGGGTTTCTGAAGCTTTCTTT.

The genes are TRBV5-1 and TRBJ2-3; 10 nucleotides match TRBD2. V was clipped by 0 bases and J by 2 bases; unmatched bases: 3. The CDR3 is 16 amino acids. Germline CDR1 SGHRS, CDR2 YFSETQ. The CDR3 here is CASSLVLAGITDTQYF. The DNA of the CDR3 is TGCGCCAGCAGCTTGGTACTAGCGGGGATCACAGATACGCAGTATTTT.

The chain has TRBV5-6 and TRBJ2-1; the D is unclear. CDR1 is SGHDT, CDR2 YYEEEE, per germline. There are 12 residues in the CDR3. V was cut by 4 bases and J by 6 bases, with 8 bases left in between. CDR3 sequence reads: CASSILRNEQFF. The CDR3 DNA reads TGTGCCAGCAGCATACTTCGCAATGAGCAGTTCTTC.